The 10 T cell receptor beta chains below were found in one sample sequenced in a study of alternative splicing in chronic myeloid leukemia remission. Libraries were built from poly-A-enriched mRNA from 0.75 to 1 ug total RNA. Each CDR3 protein gets one entry in TCRdb, which reprocessed the bulk RNA-seq reads and gives no DNA. Of about 350 distinct CDR3 sequences listed, around 98% were seen once; the top ten hold about 8.6%. The sample consisted of PBMCs. These receptors were obtained from a person between 30 and 50 years old in good health.

The V call is TRBV5-1, the J call TRBJ1-1. The CDR3 is 14 amino acids. Germline CDR1 and CDR2: SGHRS and YFSETQ. The CDR3 is CASSPGTANTEAFF.

The chain recombines TRBV11-2 with TRBJ2-7; TCRdb selects TRBD1, and the lack of DNA leaves this call unchecked. The CDR3 has 17 amino acids. In germline, CDR1 is SGHAT, CDR2 FQNNGV. The CDR3: CASSLGTGGHHSYEQYF. Using reference TRBV11-2 and TRBJ2-7 for the parts outside the CDR3, the full variable domain is EAGVAQSPRYKIIEKRQSVAFWCNPISGHATLYWYQQILGQGPKLLIQFQNNGVVDDSQLPKDRFSAERLKGVDSTLKIQPAKLEDSAVYLCASSLGTGGHHSYEQYFGPGTRLTVT.

The count of this clonotype is one. The chain carries TRBV15 and TRBJ1-5. CDR1 is LNHNV, CDR2 YYDKDF, per germline (reference sequence). The CDR3 spans 12 residues. The CDR3 sequence is CATSRDNQPQHF.

The V gene is TRBV29-1, the J gene TRBJ2-7; with no DNA, the TCRdb D assignment of TRBD2 cannot be verified. CDR1 and CDR2 (germline): SQVTM, ANQGSEA. This CDR3 contains 14 residues. The CDR3 region is CSVEDPLGRYEQYF.

The J gene is TRBJ1-2, the V gene TRBV19. The CDR3 has 13 amino acids. The germline CDR1 and CDR2 sequences are LNHDA and SQIVND (reference sequence). This chain's CDR3 is CASRDGANYGYTF.

The table lists this clonotype with a count of one. This rearrangement joins TRBV5-1 to TRBJ1-1. The CDR3 spans 16 residues. CDR1 is SGHRS, CDR2 YFSETQ, per germline. This CDR3 reads CASSSIVGRGSTEAFF.

The rearrangement links TRBV28 to TRBJ2-1. The germline CDR1 and CDR2 sequences are MDHEN and SYDVKM. The CDR3 extends over 12 amino acids. This chain's CDR3 is CASSLGRNEQFF.

The chain carries TRBV29-1 and TRBJ2-3; TCRdb outputs TRBD2, but without DNA this stays unchecked. Germline lookup yields CDR1 SQVTM and CDR2 ANQGSEA. The CDR3 runs to 14 residues. The CDR3: CSVEGASGTDTQYF.

V is TRBV6-9 and J is TRBJ2-2; the TCRdb D gene call, TRBD2, has no DNA to confirm it. The CDR3 is 16 amino acids. The V gene's germline CDR1 is MNHGY and CDR2 SVAAGI. This chain's CDR3 is CARKPGLGDHTGELFF.

The chain recombines TRBV29-1 with TRBJ2-1; the TCRdb D gene call, TRBD2, has no DNA to confirm it. Germline values: CDR1 SQVTM, CDR2 ANQGSEA. The CDR3 is made up of 18 amino acids. CDR3 protein: CSVDSLVMGEGSQDEQFF.